This record looks at one T cell receptor beta chain sequence and its context. This clonotype was picked up a small number of times. Its antigen remains undetermined. No much larger clone exists at a distance of one base, and base qualities are not known. This sample is drawn from a study of vaccination and CD4 T cells after COVID-19 (dated by TCRdb to between 2021 and 2022). Regarding the complete study: Convalescent patients had a positive SARS-CoV-2 result on nasal swab PCR, and of these patients, nine had mild disease and one had severe disease. Two doses of either the Pfizer-BioNTech BNT162b2 vaccine (n=8) or the Moderna mRNA-1273 vaccine (n=2) were administered to participants. Six males and four females were included in the convalescent cohort, with two Hispanic individuals, seven Caucasians, two Asians and one multiracial person represented. Post-COVID blood samples from convalescent patients were collected a median of around 100 days after diagnosis, with a range of 35 to 161 days. Culture stimuli were overlapping spike peptide pools from SARS-CoV-2 and from the common cold coronaviruses HCoV-NL63, HCoV-OC43 and HCoV-229E. Post-vaccine blood samples were taken a median of 72 days after the second vaccine dose, with a range of roughly 13 to 250 days. In 10 COVID-19 convalescent patients and a few infection-naive healthy vaccine recipients, the spike-specific CD4+ TCR repertoire before mRNA vaccination was compared with the repertoire after mRNA vaccination. Control cultures used a CEFX viral epitope pool as positive control, an HIV-1 Nef peptide pool as negative control, or no peptide. Overall study results and their limits: Although the median number of SARS-CoV-2-reactive clonotypes went up from more than 20 after infection to approximately 40 after vaccination, the increase was not significant. In convalescent patients, nearly all vaccine-specific clones (304 of 307) were found to be mono-reactive for SARS-CoV-2 spike rather than cross-reactive with common cold coronaviruses. Among the post-vaccine SARS-CoV-2-reactive clones in convalescent patients, a median approximately 86% showed up only after vaccination, which suggests vaccine-specific priming. The study included relatively few convalescent patients and did not analyze early timepoints after natural infection.

The treatment or condition label here, explained by the study, means: roughly 10-day PBMC culture with coronavirus spike peptide pools or control peptides (ViraFEST assay). The ViraFEST assay, used in the study, expanded antigen-specific T cells with peptide pools and then identified the expanded clonotypes through TCR sequencing. The positive SARS-CoV-2 PCR tests of the convalescent patients were dated from March to December 2020, before the Alpha, Beta and Delta variants emerged in the United States. Each well held more than 1.5 million PBMCs cultured in IMDM containing approximately 5% human AB serum and 10 IU/ml IL-2, with roughly 9.2 ug/ml peptide pools added. Half of the culture medium was replaced with fresh IL-2-containing medium on days 3 and 7. Once the cells had been in culture for around ten days, the EasySep CD4+ T cell isolation kit was used to isolate CD4+ T cells by negative selection. Ficoll-Paque Plus gradient centrifugation was used to isolate PBMCs from whole blood, and the isolated PBMCs were then either used fresh or cryopreserved at -140C. In general, triplicate wells were set up for every culture condition.

The CDR3 runs 13 amino acids, cysteine and phenylalanine included. Of all the DNA, just the CDR3 is kept, 39 bases in frame from base 1. Looking up the germline V gene (reference sequence) yields CDR1 DFQATT and CDR2 SNEGSKA. The V end loses 2 bases and the J end loses 8 bases, and a stretch of 15 bases separates them. Library preparation employed PCR. TCR sequencing of DNA from cultured CD4+ T cells used the Oncomine TCR Beta short-read assay at the Johns Hopkins FTIC core. The QIAamp micro DNA kit was used to extract genomic DNA from the cultured CD4+ T cells. Oncomine TCR Beta libraries made from cultured CD4+ T cells were pooled using unique dual indexes and sequenced on an Illumina iSeq 100. In the original analysis: Non-productive sequences were removed, and CDR3s that did not start with C, did not end with F or W, or were shorter than 7 amino acids were discarded. Antigen-specific clonotypes were identified using the MANAFEST web application through comparison of peptide-stimulated wells with reference and other culture wells. Positive clones required FDR below 0.05, an odds ratio above 5, and productive frequency above 0.1% in at least two of three replicate wells. Clonotypes that were significantly expanded in both SARS-CoV-2 spike wells and at least one common cold coronavirus spike condition were defined as cross-reactive. CDR3 homology was assessed with Levenshtein distances (stringdist) and unrooted phylogenetic trees (ape) in R version 3.6.1. Using fastp trimming at Q25 and MiXCR clonotype assembly, TCRdb reanalyzed the public sequencing data and kept in-frame beta chains. Records with the same CDR3 protein are collapsed into one entry carrying the most frequent genes and DNA. What appears here as the V and J calls and clone size reflects TCRdb's work, not the paper's. The sample table records thousands of distinct CDR3 sequences; about two fifths of these occur just once. Jointly, the top ten make up under 14% of the sample.

Sequencing input: CD4+ T cells from blood, cultured in vitro. The source of this sequence is a human donor who had recovered from COVID-19. Here the chain combines TRBV20-1 and TRBJ1-2; the D gene remains uncertain. The bases read TGCAGTGCTAGAACGGGGTCAGGAAGGGGCTACACCTTC. Translated, it reads CSARTGSGRGYTF.